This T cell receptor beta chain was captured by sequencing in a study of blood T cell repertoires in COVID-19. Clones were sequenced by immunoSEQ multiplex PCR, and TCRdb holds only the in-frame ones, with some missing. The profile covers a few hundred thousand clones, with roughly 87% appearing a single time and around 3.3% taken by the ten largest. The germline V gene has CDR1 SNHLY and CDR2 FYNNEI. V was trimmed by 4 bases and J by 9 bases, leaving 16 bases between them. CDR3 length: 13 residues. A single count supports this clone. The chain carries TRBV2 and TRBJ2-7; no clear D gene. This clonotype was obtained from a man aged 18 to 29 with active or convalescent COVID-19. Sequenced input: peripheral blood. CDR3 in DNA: TGTGCCAGCAGTGGGTCTATCCAAGATAGGCAGTACTTC. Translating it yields CASSGSIQDRQYF.